Listed below are T cell receptor beta chains from one sample, sequenced in a study of long-term antiretroviral therapy in people with HIV. Assay: immunoSEQ multiplex PCR; the TCRdb copy retains only in-frame clones and omits some. The table has tens of thousands of clones, about 95% seen once. The source material was unsorted PBMCs, sampled 3.7 years after starting antiretroviral therapy. The source of these receptors is a woman aged 45-60 years with HIV. CDR3s include the opening cysteine and the closing phenylalanine or tryptophan. Fields, in order: clone size, J gene, D gene, V gene, CDR3 protein, CDR3 DNA. The D gene is left open where the match is weak. Rows may omit the clone size; those that give it use once, few, many or a size class.

size: -; J: TRBJ1-4; D: -; V: TRBV19; CDR3: CASSLKPGPKREKLFF; DNA: TGTGCCAGTAGTTTAAAGCCGGGCCCCAAGCGGGAAAAACTGTTTTTT
size: -; J: TRBJ2-5; D: TRBD2; V: TRBV2; CDR3: CASKGLVRQETQYF; DNA: TGTGCCAGCAAGGGACTAGTCAGACAAGAGACCCAGTACTTC
size: -; J: TRBJ2-7; D: TRBD1; V: TRBV6-6; CDR3: CASKGGQGAWNEQYF; DNA: TGTGCCAGCAAAGGGGGACAGGGGGCTTGGAACGAGCAGTACTTC
size: once; J: TRBJ1-2; D: -; V: TRBV6-5; CDR3: CASSLDPIEGYTF; DNA: TGTGCCAGCAGTCTGGACCCTATCGAGGGCTACACCTTC
size: -; J: TRBJ2-7; D: -; V: TRBV11-2; CDR3: CASSLDSREQYF; DNA: TGTGCCAGCAGCTTGGATAGTAGGGAGCAGTACTTC
size: -; J: TRBJ1-1; D: -; V: TRBV2; CDR3: CASIGRSPAEAFF; DNA: TGTGCCAGCATTGGACGGTCCCCCGCTGAAGCTTTCTTT
size: -; J: TRBJ1-2; D: -; V: TRBV19; CDR3: CASSMGETNYGYTF; DNA: TGTGCCAGTAGTATGGGGGAAACCAACTATGGCTACACCTTC
size: -; J: TRBJ1-2; D: TRBD1; V: TRBV27; CDR3: CASRTTGGIYGYTF; DNA: TGTGCCAGCAGAACGACAGGGGGCATATATGGCTACACCTTC
size: once; J: TRBJ2-5; D: -; V: TRBV13; CDR3: CASSLDGDETQYF; DNA: TGTGCCAGCAGCTTAGACGGCGATGAGACCCAGTACTTC
size: -; J: TRBJ2-1; D: TRBD1; V: TRBV29-1; CDR3: CSVIRDSHSYNEQFF; DNA: TGCAGCGTCATCCGGGACAGCCATTCCTACAATGAGCAGTTCTTC
size: -; J: TRBJ2-7; D: -; V: TRBV5-8; CDR3: CASSGWLVEQYF; DNA: TGTGCCAGCAGCGGTTGGTTAGTTGAGCAGTACTTC
size: -; J: TRBJ1-2; D: -; V: TRBV7-3; CDR3: CASSPDGLTNYGYTF; DNA: TGTGCCAGCAGCCCCGACGGATTAACTAACTATGGCTACACCTTC